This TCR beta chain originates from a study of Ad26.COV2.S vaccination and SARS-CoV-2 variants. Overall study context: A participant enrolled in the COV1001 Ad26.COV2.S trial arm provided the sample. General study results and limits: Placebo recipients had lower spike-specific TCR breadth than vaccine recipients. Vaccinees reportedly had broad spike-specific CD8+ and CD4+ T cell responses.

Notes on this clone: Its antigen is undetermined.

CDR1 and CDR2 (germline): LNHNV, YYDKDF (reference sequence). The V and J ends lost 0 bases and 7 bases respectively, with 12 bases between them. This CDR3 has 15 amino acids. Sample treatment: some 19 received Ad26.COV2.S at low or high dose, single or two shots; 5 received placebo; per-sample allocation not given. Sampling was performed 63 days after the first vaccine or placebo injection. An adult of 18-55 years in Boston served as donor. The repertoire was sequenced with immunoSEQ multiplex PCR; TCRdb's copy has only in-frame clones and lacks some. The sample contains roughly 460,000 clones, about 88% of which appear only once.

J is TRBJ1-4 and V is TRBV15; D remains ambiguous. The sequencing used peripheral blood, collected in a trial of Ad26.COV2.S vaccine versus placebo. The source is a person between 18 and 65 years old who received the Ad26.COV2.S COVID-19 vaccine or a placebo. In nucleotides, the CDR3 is TGTGCCACCAGCAGAGATTTTCGTGAGGGTGAAAAACTGTTTTTT. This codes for CATSRDFREGEKLFF.